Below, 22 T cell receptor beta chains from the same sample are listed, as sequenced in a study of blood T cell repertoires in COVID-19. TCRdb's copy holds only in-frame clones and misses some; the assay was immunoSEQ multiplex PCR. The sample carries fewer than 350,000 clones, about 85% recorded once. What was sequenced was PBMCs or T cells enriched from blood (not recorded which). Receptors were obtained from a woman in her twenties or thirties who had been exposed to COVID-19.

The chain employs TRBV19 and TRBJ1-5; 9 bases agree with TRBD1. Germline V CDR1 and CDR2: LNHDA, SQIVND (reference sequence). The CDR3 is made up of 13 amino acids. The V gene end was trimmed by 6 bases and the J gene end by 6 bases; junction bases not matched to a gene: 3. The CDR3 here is CASRPGQGQPQHF. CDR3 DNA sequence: TGTGCCAGTAGACCGGGACAGGGTCAGCCCCAGCATTTT.

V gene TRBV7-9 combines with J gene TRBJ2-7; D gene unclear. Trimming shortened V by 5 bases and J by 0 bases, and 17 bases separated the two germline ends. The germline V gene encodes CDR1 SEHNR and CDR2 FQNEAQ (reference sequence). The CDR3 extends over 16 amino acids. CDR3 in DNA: TGTGCCAGCAGCACCACAGTTAAGGCCCGCTCCTACGAGCAGTACTTC. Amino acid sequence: CASSTTVKARSYEQYF.

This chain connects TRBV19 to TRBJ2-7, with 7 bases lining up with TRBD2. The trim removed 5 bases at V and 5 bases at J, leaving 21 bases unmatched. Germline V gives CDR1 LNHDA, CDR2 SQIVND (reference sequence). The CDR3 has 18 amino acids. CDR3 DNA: TGTGCCAGTAGTCCATCCACTGTCAGACTAGCTGGCAGGCACGAGCAGTACTTC. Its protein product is CASSPSTVRLAGRHEQYF. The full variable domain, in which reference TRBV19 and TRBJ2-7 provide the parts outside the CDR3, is DGGITQSPKYLFRKEGQNVTLSCEQNLNHDAMYWYRQDPGQGLRLIYYSQIVNDFQKGDIAEGYSVSREKKESFPLTVTSAQKNPTAFYLCASSPSTVRLAGRHEQYFGPGTRLTVT.

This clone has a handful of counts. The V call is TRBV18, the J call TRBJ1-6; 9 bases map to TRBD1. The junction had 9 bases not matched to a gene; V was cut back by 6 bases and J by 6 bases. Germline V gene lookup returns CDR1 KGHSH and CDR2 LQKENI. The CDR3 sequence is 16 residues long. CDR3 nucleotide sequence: TGTGCCAGCTCCTTGACAGGGGGGTTTATTAATTCACCCCTCCACTTT. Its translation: CASSLTGGFINSPLHF. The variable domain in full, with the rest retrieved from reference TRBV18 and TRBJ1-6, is NAGVMQNPRHLVRRRGQEARLRCSPMKGHSHVYWYRQLPEEGLKFMVYLQKENIIDESGMPKERFSAEFPKEGPSILRIQQVVRGDSAAYFCASSLTGGFINSPLHFGNGTRLTVT.

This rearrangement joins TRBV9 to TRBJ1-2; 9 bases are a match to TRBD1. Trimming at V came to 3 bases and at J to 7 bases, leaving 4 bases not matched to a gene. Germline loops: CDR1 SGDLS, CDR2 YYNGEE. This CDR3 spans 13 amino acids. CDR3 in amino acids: CASSDRGRGGYTF. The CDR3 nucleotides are TGTGCCAGCAGCGACAGGGGGCGCGGTGGCTACACCTTC. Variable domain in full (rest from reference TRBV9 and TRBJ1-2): DSGVTQTPKHLITATGQRVTLRCSPRSGDLSVYWYQQSLDQGLQFLIQYYNGEERAKGNILERFSAQQFPDLHSELNLSSLELGDSALYFCASSDRGRGGYTFGSGTRLTVV.

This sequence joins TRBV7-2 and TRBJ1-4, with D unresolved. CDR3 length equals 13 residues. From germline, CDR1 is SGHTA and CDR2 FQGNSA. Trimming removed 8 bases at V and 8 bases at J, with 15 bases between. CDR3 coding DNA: TGTGCCAGCTCATGGGCAGATCAGGAAAAACTGTTTTTT. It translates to CASSWADQEKLFF.

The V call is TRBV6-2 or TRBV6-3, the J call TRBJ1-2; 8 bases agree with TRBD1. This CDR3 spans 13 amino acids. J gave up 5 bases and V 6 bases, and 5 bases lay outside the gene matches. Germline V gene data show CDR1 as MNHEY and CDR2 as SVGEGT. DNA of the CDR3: TGTGCCAGCAGCCTGGACAGGGCTTATGGCTACACCTTC. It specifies CASSLDRAYGYTF.

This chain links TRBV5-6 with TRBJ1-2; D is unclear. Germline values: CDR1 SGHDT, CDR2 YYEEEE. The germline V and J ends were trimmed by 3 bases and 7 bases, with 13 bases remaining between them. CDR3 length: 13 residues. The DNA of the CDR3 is TGTGCCAGCAGCTCTTTTTCGGCTAGTGGCTACACCTTC. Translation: CASSSFSASGYTF. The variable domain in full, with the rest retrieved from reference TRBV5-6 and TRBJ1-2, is DAGVTQSPTHLIKTRGQQVTLRCSPKSGHDTVSWYQQALGQGPQFIFQYYEEEERQRGNFPDRFSGHQFPNYSSELNVNALLLGDSALYLCASSSFSASGYTFGSGTRLTVV.

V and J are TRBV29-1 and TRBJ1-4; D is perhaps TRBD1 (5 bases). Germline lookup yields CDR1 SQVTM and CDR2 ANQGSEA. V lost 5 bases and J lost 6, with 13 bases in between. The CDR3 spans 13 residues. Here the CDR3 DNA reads TGCAGCGTTTTACAGGCTCGCGATGAAAAACTGTTTTTT. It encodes CSVLQARDEKLFF.

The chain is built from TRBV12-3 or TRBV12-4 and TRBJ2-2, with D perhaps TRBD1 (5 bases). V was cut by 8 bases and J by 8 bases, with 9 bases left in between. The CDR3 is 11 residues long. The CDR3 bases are TGTGCCAGCCCCAGGGCGGGGGAGCTGTTTTTT. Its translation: CASPRAGELFF.

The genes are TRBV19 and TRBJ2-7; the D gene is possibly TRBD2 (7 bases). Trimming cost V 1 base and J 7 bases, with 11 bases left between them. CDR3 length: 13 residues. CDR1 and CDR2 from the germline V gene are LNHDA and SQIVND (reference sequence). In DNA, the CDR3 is TGTGCCAGTAGTATAGCGGGGGGCCAAGAGCAGTACTTC. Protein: CASSIAGGQEQYF.

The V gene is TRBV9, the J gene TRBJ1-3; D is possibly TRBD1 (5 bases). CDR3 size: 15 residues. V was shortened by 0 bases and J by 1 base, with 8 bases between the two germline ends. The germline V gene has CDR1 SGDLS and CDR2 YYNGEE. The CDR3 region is CASSVGGRSGNTIYF. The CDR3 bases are TGTGCCAGCAGCGTAGGGGGGAGGTCTGGAAACACCATATATTTT.

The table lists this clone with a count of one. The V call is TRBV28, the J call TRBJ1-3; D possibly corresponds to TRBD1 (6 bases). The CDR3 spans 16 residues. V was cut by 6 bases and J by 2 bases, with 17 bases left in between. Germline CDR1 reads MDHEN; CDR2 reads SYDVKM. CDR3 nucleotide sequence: TGTGCCAGCAGAAAACAGGGCCGCCACGCTGGAAACACCATATATTTT. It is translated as CASRKQGRHAGNTIYF.

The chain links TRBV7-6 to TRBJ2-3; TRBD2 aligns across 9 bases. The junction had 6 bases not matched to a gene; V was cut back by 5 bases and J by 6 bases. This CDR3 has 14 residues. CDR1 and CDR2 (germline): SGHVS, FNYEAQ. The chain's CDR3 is CASSPSGNLDTQYF. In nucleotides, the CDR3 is TGTGCCAGCAGCCCTAGCGGGAACTTGGATACGCAGTATTTT.

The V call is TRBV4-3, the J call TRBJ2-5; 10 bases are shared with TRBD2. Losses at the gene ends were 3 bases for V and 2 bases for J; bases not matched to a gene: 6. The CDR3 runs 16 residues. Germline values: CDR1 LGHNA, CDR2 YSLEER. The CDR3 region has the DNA TGCGCCAGCAGCCAGACCCAGACTAGCGGGCAAGAGACCCAGTACTTC. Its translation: CASSQTQTSGQETQYF.

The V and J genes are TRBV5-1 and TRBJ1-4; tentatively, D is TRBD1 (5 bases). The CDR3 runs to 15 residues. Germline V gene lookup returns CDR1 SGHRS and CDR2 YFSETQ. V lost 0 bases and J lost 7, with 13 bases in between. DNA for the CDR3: TGCGCCAGCAGCTTGGGTTCCGGGACTGGTGAAAAACTGTTTTTT. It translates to CASSLGSGTGEKLFF.

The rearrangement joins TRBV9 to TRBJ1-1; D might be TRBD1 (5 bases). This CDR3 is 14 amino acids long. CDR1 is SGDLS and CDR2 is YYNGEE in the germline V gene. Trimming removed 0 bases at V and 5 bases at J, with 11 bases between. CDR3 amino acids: CASSVERGGTEAFF. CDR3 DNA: TGTGCCAGCAGCGTAGAGCGGGGGGGGACTGAAGCTTTCTTT.

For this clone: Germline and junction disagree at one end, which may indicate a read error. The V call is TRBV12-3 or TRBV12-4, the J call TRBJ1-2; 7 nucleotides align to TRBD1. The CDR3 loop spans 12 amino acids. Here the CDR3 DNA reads TGTGCCAGCAGCACAGCCGGGACAGACCGCTCTTTC. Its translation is CASSTAGTDRSF.

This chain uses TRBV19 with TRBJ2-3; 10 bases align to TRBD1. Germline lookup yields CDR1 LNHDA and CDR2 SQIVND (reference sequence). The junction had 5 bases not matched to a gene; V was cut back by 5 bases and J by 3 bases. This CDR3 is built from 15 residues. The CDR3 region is CASSWGQGSTDTQYF. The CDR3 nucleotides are TGTGCCAGTAGTTGGGGACAGGGGTCGACAGATACGCAGTATTTT.

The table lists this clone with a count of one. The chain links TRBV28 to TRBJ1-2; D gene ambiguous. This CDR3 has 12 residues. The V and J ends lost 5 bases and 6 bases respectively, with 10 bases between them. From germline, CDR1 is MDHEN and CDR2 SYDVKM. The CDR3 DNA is TGTGCCAGCAGTATCCGTTCTGATGGCTACACCTTC. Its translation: CASSIRSDGYTF.

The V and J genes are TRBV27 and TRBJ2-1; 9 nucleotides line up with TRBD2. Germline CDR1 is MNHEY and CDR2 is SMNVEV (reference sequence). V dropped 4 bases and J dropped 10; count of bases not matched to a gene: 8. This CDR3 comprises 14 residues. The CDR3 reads CASSSLAGRGEQFF. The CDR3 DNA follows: TGTGCCAGCAGTTCCCTAGCGGGACGTGGAGAGCAGTTCTTC.

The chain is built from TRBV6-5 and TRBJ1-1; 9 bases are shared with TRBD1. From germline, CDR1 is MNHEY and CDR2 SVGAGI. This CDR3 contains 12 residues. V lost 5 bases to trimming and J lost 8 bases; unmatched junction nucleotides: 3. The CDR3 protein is CASSNRGQEAFF. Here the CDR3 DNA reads TGTGCCAGCAGTAACAGGGGGCAAGAAGCTTTCTTT.